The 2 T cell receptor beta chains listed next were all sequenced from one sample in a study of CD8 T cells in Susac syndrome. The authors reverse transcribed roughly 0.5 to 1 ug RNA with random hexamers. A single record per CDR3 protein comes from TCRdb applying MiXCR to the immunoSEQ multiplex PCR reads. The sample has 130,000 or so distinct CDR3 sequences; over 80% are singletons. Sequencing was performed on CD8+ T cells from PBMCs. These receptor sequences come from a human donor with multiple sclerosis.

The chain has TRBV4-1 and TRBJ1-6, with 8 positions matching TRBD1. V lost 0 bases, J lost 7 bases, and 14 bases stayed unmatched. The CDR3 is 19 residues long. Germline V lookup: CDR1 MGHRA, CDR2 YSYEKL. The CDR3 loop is CASSQDTIDRGSSNSPLHF. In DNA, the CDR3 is TGCGCCAGCAGCCAAGATACCATTGACAGGGGATCAAGCAATTCACCCCTCCACTTT.

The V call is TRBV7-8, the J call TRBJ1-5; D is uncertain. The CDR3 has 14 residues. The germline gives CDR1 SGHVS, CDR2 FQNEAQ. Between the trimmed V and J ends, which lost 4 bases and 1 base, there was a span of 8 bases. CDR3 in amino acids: CASSSTDSNQPQHF. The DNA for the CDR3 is TGTGCCAGCAGCTCTACGGACAGCAATCAGCCCCAGCATTTT.